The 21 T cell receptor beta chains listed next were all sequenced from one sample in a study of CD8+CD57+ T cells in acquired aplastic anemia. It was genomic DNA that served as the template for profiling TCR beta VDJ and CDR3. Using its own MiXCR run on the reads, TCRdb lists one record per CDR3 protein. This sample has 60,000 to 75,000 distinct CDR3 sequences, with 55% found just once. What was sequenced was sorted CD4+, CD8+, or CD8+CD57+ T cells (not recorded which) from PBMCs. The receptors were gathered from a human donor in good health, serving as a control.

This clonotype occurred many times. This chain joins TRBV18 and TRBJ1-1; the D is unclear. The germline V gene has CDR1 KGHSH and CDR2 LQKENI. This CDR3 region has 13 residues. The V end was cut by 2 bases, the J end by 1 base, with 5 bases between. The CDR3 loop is CASSPTGNTEAFF. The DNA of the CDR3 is TGTGCCAGCTCACCAACGGGGAACACTGAAGCTTTCTTT. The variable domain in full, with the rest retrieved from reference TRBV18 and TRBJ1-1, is NAGVMQNPRHLVRRRGQEARLRCSPMKGHSHVYWYRQLPEEGLKFMVYLQKENIIDESGMPKERFSAEFPKEGPSILRIQQVVRGDSAAYFCASSPTGNTEAFFGQGTRLTVV.

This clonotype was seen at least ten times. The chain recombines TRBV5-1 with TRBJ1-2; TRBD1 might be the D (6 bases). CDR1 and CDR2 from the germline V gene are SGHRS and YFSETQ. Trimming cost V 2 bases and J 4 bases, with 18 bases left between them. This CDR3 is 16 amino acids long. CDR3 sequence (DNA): TGCGCCAGCAGCTTTTCCTCAGGGGCAGAGGTCTATGGCTACACCTTC. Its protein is CASSFSSGAEVYGYTF.

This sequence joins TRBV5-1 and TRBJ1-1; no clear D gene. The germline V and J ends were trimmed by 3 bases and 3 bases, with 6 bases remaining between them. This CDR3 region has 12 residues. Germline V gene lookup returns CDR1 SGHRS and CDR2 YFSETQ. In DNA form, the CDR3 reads TGCGCCAGCAGCTCGGGGTACACTGAAGCTTTCTTT. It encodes CASSSGYTEAFF.

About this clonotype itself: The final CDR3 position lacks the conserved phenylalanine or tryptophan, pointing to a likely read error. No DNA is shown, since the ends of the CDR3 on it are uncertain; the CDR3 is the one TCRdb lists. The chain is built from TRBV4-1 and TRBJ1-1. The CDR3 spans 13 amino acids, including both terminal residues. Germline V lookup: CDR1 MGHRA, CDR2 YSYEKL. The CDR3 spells CASSAISGTEAFL.

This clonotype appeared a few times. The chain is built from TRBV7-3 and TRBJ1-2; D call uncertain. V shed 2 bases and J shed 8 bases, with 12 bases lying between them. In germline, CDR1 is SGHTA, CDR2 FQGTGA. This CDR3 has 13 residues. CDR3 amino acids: CASSLASERGYTF. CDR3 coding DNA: TGTGCCAGCAGCTTAGCGTCCGAGAGGGGCTACACCTTC.

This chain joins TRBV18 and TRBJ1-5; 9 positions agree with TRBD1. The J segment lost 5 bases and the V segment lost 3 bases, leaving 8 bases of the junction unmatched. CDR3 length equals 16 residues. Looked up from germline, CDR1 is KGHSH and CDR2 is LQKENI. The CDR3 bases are TGTGCCAGCTCACCGCCGGGACAGGGAAGTTATCAGCCCCAGCATTTT. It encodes CASSPPGQGSYQPQHF.

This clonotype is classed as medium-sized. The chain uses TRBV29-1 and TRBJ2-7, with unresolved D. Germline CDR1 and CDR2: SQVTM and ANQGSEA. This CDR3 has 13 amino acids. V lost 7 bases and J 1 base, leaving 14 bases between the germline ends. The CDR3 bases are TGCAGCGGAAAGCAGGCGTCGTCCTACGAGCAGTACTTC. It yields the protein CSGKQASSYEQYF.

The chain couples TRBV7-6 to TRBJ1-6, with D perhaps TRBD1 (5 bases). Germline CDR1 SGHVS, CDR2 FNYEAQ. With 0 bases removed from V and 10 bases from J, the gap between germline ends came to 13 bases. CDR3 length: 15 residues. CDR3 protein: CASSLAADIGSPLHF. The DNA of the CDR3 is TGTGCCAGCAGCTTAGCCGCGGACATAGGGTCACCCCTCCACTTT.

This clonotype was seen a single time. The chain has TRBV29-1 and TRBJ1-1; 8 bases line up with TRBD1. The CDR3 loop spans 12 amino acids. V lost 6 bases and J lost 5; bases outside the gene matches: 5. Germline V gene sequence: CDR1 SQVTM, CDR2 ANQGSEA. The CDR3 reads CSVRTGGTEAFF. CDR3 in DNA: TGCAGCGTCAGAACAGGGGGTACTGAAGCTTTCTTT. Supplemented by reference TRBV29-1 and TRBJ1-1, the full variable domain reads SAVISQKPSRDICQRGTSLTIQCQVDSQVTMMFWYRQQPGQSLTLIATANQGSEATYESGFVIDKFPISRPNLTFSTLTVSNMSPEDSSIYLCSVRTGGTEAFFGQGTRLTVV.

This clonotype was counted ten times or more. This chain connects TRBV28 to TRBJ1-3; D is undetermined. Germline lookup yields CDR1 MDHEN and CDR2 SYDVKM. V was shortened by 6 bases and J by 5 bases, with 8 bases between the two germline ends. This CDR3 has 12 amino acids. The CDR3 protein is CASRTLRNTIYF. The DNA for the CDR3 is TGTGCCAGCAGGACACTCCGAAACACCATATATTTT. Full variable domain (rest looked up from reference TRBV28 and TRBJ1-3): DVKVTQSSRYLVKRTGEKVFLECVQDMDHENMFWYRQDPGLGLRLIYFSYDVKMKEKGDIPEGYSVSREKKERFSLILESASTNQTSMYLCASRTLRNTIYFGEGSWLTVV.

The CDR3 sequence is CASSVGGVSNQPQHF. Here the CDR3 DNA reads TGTGCCAGCAGCGTAGGAGGGGTGAGCAATCAGCCCCAGCATTTT. V gene TRBV9 combines with J gene TRBJ1-5, with D possibly TRBD1 on 5 matching bases. The germline CDR1 and CDR2 sequences are SGDLS and YYNGEE. V gave up 0 bases and J gave up 1 base, with 8 bases separating them. The CDR3 length is 15 residues.

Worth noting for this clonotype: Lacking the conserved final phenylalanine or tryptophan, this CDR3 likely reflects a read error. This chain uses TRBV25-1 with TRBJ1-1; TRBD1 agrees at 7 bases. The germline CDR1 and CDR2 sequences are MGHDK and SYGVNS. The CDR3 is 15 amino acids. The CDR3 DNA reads TGTGTCACCCGGCCCAGGGGGTTGCAAGGCACTGAAGCTTTCCTT. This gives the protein CVTRPRGLQGTEAFL.

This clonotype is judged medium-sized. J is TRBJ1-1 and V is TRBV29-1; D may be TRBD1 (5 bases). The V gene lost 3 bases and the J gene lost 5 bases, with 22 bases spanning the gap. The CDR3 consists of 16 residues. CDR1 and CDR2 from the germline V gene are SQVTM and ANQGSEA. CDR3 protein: CSVEGFRTVRGTEAFF. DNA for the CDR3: TGCAGCGTTGAGGGGTTTCGAACAGTTCGGGGGACTGAAGCTTTCTTT.

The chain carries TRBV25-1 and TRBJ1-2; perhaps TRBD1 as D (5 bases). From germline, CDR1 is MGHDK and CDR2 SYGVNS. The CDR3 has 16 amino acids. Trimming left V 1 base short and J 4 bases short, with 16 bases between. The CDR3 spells CASSELSGTGIYGYTF. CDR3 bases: TGTGCCAGCAGTGAATTGTCGGGGACGGGAATCTATGGCTACACCTTC.

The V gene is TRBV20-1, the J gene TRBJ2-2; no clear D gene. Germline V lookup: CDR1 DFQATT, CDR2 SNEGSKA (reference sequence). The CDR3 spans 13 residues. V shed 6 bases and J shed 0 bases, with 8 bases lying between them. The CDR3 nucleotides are TGCAGTGCGGTGACTCCGAACACCGGGGAGCTGTTTTTT. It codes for CSAVTPNTGELFF.

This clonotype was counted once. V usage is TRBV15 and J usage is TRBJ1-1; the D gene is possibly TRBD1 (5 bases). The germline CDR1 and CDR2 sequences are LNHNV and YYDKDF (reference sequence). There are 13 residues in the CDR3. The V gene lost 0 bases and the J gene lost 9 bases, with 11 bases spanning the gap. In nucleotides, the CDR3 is TGTGCCACCAGCAGAGATGGGCAGGGCCAAGCTTTCTTT. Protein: CATSRDGQGQAFF.

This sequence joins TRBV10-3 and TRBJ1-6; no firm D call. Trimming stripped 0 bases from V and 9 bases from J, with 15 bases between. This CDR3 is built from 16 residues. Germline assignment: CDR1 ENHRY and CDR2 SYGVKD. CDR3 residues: CAISESSSGGGSPLHF. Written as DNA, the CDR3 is TGTGCCATCAGTGAGTCGAGTTCAGGTGGAGGTTCACCCCTCCACTTT.

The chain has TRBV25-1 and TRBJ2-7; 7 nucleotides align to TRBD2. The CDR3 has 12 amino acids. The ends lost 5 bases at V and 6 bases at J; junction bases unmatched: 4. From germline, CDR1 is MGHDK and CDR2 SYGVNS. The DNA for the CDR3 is TGTGCCAGCAGTCCCAGGGAGGGCGAGCAGTACTTC. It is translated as CASSPREGEQYF.

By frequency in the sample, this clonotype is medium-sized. CDR3 sequence reads: CAISSGQSPQHF. DNA of the CDR3: TGTGCCATCAGTAGTGGACAGAGCCCCCAGCATTTT. The rearrangement joins TRBV10-3 to TRBJ1-5; perhaps TRBD1 as D (6 bases). The CDR3 spans 12 residues. CDR1 is ENHRY and CDR2 is SYGVKD in the germline V gene. V lost 5 bases and J lost 10, with 12 bases in between.

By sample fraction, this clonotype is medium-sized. The CDR3 DNA is TGTGCCAGCAGGCGACTGACGGCGGGCGAGCAGTACTTC. It yields the protein CASRRLTAGEQYF. The gene calls are TRBV2 and TRBJ2-7; weak D call: TRBD2 (5 bases). V lost 6 bases and J lost 6, with 15 bases in between. The germline V gene has CDR1 SNHLY and CDR2 FYNNEI. This CDR3 has 13 residues.

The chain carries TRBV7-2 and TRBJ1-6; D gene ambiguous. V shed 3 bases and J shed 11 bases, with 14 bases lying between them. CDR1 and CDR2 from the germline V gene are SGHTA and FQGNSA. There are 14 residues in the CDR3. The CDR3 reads CASSFQAYSAPLHF. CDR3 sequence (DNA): TGTGCCAGCAGCTTCCAAGCCTACTCAGCACCCCTCCACTTT. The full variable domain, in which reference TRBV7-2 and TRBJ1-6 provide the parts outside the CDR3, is GAGVSQSPSNKVTEKGKDVELRCDPISGHTALYWYRQSLGQGLEFLIYFQGNSAPDKSGLPSDRFSAERTGGSVSTLTIQRTQQEDSAVYLCASSFQAYSAPLHFGNGTRLTVT.